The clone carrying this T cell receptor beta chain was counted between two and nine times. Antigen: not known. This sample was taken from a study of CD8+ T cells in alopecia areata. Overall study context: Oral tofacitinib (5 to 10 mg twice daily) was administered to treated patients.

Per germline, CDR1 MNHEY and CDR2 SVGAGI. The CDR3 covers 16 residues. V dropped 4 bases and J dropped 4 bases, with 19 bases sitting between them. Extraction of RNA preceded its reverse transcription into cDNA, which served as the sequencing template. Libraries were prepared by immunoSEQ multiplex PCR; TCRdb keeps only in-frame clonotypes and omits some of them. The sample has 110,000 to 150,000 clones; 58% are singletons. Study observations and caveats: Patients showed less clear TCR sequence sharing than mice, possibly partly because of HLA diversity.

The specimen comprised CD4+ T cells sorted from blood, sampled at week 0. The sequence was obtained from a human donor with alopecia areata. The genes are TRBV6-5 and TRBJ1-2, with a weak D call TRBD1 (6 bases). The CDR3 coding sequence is TGTGCCAGCAGTTCCCCCAAGCGGGGGGGGGCCTATGGCTACACCTTC. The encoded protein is CASSSPKRGGAYGYTF.